This T cell receptor (beta chain) was obtained from a study of T cell changes during pregnancy in multiple sclerosis. Germline lookup yields CDR1 SGDLS and CDR2 YYNGEE. The V gene end was trimmed by 2 bases and the J gene end by 1 base; junction bases not matched to a gene: 1. There are 15 residues in the CDR3. Assay: immunoSEQ multiplex PCR; the TCRdb copy retains only in-frame clones and omits some. The sample has approximately 30,000 clones; roughly 87% are singletons. The source was CD8+ T cells from peripheral blood mononuclear cells, collected before pregnancy. The J gene is TRBJ2-1, the V gene TRBV9; 9 bases line up with TRBD2. The TCR comes from a female donor with multiple sclerosis, enrolled in a pregnancy study. The CDR3 here is CASSVLAGSYNEQFF. Written as DNA, the CDR3 is TGTGCCAGCAGCGTTCTAGCGGGGTCCTACAATGAGCAGTTCTTC.